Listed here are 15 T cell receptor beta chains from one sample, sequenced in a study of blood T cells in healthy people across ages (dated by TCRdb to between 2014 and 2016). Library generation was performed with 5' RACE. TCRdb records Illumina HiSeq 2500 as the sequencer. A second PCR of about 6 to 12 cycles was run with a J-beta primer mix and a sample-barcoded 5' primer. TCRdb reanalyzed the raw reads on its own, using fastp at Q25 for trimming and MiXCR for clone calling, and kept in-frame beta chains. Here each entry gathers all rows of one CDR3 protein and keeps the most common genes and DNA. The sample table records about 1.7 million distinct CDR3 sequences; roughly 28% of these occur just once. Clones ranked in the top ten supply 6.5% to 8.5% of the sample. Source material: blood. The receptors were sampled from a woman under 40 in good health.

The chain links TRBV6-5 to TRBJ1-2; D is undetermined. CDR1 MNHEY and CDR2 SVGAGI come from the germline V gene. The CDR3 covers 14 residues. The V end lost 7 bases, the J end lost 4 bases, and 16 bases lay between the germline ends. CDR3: CASTNQALGYGYTF. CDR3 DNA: TGTGCCAGCACTAACCAGGCCTTGGGCTATGGCTACACCTTC.

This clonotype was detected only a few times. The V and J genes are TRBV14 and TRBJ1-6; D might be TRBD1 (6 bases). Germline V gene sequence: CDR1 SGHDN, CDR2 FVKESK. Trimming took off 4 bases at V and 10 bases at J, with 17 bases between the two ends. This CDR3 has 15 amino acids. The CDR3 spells CASSLEVAGVSPLHF. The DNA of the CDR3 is TGTGCCAGCAGCCTAGAGGTGGCAGGGGTCTCACCCCTCCACTTT.

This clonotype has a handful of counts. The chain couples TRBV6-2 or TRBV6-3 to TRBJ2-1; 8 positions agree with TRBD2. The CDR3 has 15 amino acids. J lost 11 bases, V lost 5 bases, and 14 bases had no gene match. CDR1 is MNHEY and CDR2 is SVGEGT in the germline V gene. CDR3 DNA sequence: TGTGCCAGCAGTACCCGGGGGGGCCGATTCCAAAAGCAGTTCTTC. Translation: CASSTRGGRFQKQFF.

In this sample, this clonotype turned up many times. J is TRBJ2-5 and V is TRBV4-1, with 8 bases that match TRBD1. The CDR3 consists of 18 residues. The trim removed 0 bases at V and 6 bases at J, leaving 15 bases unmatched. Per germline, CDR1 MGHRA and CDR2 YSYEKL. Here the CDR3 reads CASSQDRDRRTAFQTQYF. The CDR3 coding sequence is TGCGCCAGCAGCCAAGATCGGGACAGGAGGACAGCGTTCCAGACCCAGTACTTC.

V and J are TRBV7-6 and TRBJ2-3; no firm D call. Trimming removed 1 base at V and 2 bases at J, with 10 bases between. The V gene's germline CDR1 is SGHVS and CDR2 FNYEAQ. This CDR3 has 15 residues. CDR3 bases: TGTGCCAGCAGCTTAGATCGCCAACCCACAGATACGCAGTATTTT. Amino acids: CASSLDRQPTDTQYF.

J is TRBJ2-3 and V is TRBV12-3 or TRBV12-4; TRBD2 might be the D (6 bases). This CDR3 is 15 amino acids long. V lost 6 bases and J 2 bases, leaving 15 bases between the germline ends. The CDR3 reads CASSTAGLSTDTQYF. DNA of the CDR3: TGTGCCAGCAGCACAGCGGGCCTCTCCACAGATACGCAGTATTTT.

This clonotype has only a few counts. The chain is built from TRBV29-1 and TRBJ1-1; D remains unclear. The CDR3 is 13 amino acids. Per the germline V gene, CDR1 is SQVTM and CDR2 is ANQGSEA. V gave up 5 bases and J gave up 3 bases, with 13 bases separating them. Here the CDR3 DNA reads TGCAGCGTTTTGTCTCTCCCAGACACTGAAGCTTTCTTT. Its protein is CSVLSLPDTEAFF.

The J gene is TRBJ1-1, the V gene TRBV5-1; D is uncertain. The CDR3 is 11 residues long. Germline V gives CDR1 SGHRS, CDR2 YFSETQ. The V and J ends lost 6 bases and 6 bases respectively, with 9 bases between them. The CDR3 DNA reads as TGCGCCAGCATCGCCGGCCCTGAAGCTTTCTTT. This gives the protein CASIAGPEAFF.

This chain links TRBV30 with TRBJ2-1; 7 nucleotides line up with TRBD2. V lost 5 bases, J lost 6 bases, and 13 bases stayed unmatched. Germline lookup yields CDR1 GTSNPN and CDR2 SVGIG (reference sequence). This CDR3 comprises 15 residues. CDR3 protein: CAWEAKGGVINEQFF. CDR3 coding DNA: TGTGCCTGGGAAGCCAAGGGAGGGGTAATCAATGAGCAGTTCTTC.

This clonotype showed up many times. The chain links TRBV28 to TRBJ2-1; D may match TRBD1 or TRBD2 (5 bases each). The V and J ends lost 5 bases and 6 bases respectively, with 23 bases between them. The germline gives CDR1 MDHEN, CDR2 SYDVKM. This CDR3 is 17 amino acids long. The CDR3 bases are TGTGCCAGCAGTGCCTCGACCGGGACCACGTCCCTCAATGAGCAGTTCTTC. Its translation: CASSASTGTTSLNEQFF.

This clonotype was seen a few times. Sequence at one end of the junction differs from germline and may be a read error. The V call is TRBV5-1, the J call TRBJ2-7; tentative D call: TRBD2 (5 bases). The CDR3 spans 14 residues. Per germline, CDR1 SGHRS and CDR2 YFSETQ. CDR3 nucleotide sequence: TGCGCCGGCAGCTTGATTGGTGGGAGCTACGAGCAGTACTTC. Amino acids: CAGSLIGGSYEQYF.

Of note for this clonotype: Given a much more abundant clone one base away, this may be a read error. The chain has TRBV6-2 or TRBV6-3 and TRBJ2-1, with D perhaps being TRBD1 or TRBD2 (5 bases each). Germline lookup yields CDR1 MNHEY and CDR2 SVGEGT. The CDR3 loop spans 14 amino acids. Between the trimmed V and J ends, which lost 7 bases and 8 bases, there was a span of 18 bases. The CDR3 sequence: CASTEPGTSDEQFF. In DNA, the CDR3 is TGTGCCAGCACCGAACCCGGGACGTCCGATGAGCAGTTCTTC.

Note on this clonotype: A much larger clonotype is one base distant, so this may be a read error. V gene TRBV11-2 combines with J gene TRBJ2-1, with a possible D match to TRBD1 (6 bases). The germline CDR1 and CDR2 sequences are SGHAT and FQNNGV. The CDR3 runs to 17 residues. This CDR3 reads CASSLVQGALSYNGQFF. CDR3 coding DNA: TGTGCCAGCAGCTTAGTACAGGGCGCCCTCTCCTACAATGGGCAGTTCTTC.

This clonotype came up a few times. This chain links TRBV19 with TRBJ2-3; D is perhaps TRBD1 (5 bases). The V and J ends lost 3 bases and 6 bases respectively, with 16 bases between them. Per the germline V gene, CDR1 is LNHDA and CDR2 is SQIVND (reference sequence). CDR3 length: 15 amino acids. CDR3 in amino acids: CASSIQGAVWDTQYF. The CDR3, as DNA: TGTGCCAGTAGTATTCAAGGGGCCGTCTGGGATACGCAGTATTTT.

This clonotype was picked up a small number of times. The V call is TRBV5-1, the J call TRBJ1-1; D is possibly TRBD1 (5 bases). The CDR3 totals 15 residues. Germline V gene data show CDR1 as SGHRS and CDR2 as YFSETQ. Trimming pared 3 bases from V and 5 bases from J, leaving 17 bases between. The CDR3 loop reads CASSWSGPGWTEAFF. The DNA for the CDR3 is TGCGCCAGCAGCTGGTCAGGGCCGGGATGGACTGAAGCTTTCTTT.